The 8 T cell receptor beta chains below come from one sample, sequenced in a study of blood T cells in healthy people across ages. A second PCR, run for about 7 to 11 cycles, used a sample-barcoded 5' primer plus a J-beta primer mix. Using its own MiXCR run on the 5' RACE reads, TCRdb lists one record per CDR3 protein. The sample contains under 800,000 distinct CDR3 sequences, around 40% of which appear only once. Material for sequencing was blood. These receptors were taken from a woman aged 60 to 75 in good health.

The count of this clonotype is one. The chain carries TRBV25-1 and TRBJ2-1; a weak D match, TRBD2 (6 bases). This CDR3 region has 14 residues. V lost 3 bases and J lost 4, with 10 bases in between. CDR1 and CDR2 (germline): MGHDK, SYGVNS. CDR3 sequence reads: CASSDGAGYNEQFF. CDR3 sequence (DNA): TGTGCCAGCAGTGACGGCGCGGGGTACAATGAGCAGTTCTTC.

The CDR3 spells CASSRTGGAVSEKLFF. The CDR3 DNA is TGTGCCAGCAGCCGCACAGGGGGCGCAGTCAGTGAAAAACTGTTTTTT. The chain joins TRBV13 to TRBJ1-4; 9 nucleotides agree with TRBD1. Losses at the gene ends were 5 bases for V and 7 bases for J; bases not matched to a gene: 11. Germline lookup yields CDR1 PRHDT and CDR2 FYEKMQ (reference sequence). The CDR3 has 16 amino acids.

This chain uses TRBV5-1 with TRBJ2-7; the D call may be TRBD1 or TRBD2 (6 bases each). This CDR3 has 12 amino acids. Trimming removed 5 bases at V and 2 bases at J, with 8 bases between. Germline V CDR1 and CDR2: SGHRS, YFSETQ. CDR3 sequence reads: CASRRDTYEQYF. The DNA of the CDR3 is TGCGCCAGCAGGCGGGACACCTACGAGCAGTACTTC.

This sequence joins TRBV10-3 and TRBJ1-2, with D possibly TRBD1 on 5 matching bases. The CDR3 has 15 residues. Trimming took 3 bases from V and 3 from J, leaving 14 bases between them. From germline, CDR1 is ENHRY and CDR2 SYGVKD. In nucleotides, the CDR3 is TGTGCCATCAGTGATGACGGGGGACGGGACTATGGCTACACCTTC. Its protein is CAISDDGGRDYGYTF.

The chain couples TRBV12-3 or TRBV12-4 to TRBJ2-1; 8 bases map to TRBD2. Trimming cost V 4 bases and J 1 base; bases outside gene matches: 6. The CDR3 is 16 amino acids. CDR3 residues: CASSSTGGRSYNEQFF. Here the CDR3 DNA reads TGTGCCAGCAGTTCGACGGGGGGGCGGTCCTACAATGAGCAGTTCTTC.

This chain links TRBV9 with TRBJ1-6, with TRBD1 as a possible D gene (6 bases). Germline V gene lookup returns CDR1 SGDLS and CDR2 YYNGEE. This CDR3 comprises 16 residues. Trimming shortened V by 3 bases and J by 0 bases, and 10 bases separated the two germline ends. The chain's CDR3 is CASSDRESSYNSPLHF. CDR3 sequence (DNA): TGTGCCAGCAGCGACAGGGAGAGCTCCTATAATTCACCCCTCCACTTT.

V and J are TRBV9 and TRBJ2-5; 8 positions agree with TRBD1. Germline V lookup: CDR1 SGDLS, CDR2 YYNGEE. Trimming took 3 bases from V and 2 from J; bases not matched to a gene: 6. The CDR3 loop spans 15 amino acids. In DNA form, the CDR3 reads TGTGCCAGCAGCGCAGGGGGCTTAGGGCAAGAGACCCAGTACTTC. Protein: CASSAGGLGQETQYF. The full variable domain, its missing parts supplied by reference TRBV9 and TRBJ2-5, is DSGVTQTPKHLITATGQRVTLRCSPRSGDLSVYWYQQSLDQGLQFLIQYYNGEERAKGNILERFSAQQFPDLHSELNLSSLELGDSALYFCASSAGGLGQETQYFGPGTRLLVL.

The V call is TRBV6-6, the J call TRBJ2-1, with D maybe TRBD2 (6 bases). The CDR3 is 11 residues long. V was clipped by 5 bases and J by 14 bases, with 13 bases between them. The germline V gene encodes CDR1 MNHNY and CDR2 SVGAGI (reference sequence). The CDR3 loop reads CASSNMTSKFF. The CDR3 nucleotides are TGTGCCAGCAGTAATATGACTAGTAAGTTCTTC.